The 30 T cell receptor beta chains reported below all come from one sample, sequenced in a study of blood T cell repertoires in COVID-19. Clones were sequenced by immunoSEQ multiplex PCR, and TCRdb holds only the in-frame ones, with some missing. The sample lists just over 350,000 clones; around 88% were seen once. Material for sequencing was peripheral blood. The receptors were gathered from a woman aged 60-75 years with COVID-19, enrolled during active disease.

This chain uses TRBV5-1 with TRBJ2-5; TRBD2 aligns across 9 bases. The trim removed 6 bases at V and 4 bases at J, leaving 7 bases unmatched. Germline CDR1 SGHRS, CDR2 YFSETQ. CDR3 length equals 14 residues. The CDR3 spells CASTSGGKGETQYF. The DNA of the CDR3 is TGCGCCAGCACCAGCGGGGGGAAGGGAGAGACCCAGTACTTC.

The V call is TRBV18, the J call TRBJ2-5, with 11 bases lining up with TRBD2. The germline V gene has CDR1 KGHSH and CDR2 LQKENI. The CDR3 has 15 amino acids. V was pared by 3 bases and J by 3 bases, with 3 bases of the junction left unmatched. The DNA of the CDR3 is TGTGCCAGCTCACCTAGCGGGGGGGCGAAAGAGACCCAGTACTTC. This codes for CASSPSGGAKETQYF.

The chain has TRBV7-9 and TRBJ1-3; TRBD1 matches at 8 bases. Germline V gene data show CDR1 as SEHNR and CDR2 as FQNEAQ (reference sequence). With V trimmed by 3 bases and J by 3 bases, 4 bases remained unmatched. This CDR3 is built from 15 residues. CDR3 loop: CASSFTGGIGNTIYF. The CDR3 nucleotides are TGTGCCAGCAGCTTTACAGGGGGAATTGGAAACACCATATATTTT.

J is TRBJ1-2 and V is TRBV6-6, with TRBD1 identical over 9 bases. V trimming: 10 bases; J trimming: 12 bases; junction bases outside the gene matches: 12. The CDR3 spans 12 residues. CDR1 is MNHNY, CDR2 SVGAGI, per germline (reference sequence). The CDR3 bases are TGTGCCATCGGGACCGGGACAGGGCAAAACACCTTC. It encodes CAIGTGTGQNTF.

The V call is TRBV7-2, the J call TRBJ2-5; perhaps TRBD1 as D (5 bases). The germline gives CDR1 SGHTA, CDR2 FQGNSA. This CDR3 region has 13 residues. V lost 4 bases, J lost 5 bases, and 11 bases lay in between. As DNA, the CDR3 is TGTGCCAGCAGCTACCAGGGTGGGGAGACCCAGTACTTC. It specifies CASSYQGGETQYF.

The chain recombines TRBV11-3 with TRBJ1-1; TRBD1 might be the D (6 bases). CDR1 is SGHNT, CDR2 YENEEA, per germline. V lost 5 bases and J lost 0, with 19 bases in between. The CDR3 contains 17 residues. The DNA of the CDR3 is TGTGCCAGCAGCCTACAAGACAGGTTCCGCATGAACACTGAAGCTTTCTTT. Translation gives CASSLQDRFRMNTEAFF. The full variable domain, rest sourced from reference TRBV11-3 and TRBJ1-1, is EAGVVQSPRYKIIEKKQPVAFWCNPISGHNTLYWYLQNLGQGPELLIRYENEEAVDDSQLPKDRFSAERLKGVDSTLKIQPAELGDSAVYLCASSLQDRFRMNTEAFFGQGTRLTVV.

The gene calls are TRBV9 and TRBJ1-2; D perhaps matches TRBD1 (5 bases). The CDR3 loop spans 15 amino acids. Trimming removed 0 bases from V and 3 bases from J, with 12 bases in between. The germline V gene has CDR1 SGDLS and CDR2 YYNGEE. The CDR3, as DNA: TGTGCCAGCAGCGTAGAAGCAGGGAACTACTATGGCTACACCTTC. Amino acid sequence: CASSVEAGNYYGYTF.

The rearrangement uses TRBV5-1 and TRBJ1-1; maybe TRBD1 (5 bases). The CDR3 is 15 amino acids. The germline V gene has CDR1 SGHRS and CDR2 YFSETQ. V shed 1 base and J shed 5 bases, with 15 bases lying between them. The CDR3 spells CASSLTPRGGTEAFF. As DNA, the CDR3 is TGCGCCAGCAGCTTGACGCCCCGGGGGGGGACTGAAGCTTTCTTT.

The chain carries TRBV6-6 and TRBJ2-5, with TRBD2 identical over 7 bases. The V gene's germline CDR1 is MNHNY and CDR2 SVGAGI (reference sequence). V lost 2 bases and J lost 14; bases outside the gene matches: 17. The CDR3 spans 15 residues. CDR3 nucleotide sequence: TGTGCCAGCAGTTACACCCAAGGGGACTATGGACTAGTCTACTTC. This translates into CASSYTQGDYGLVYF.

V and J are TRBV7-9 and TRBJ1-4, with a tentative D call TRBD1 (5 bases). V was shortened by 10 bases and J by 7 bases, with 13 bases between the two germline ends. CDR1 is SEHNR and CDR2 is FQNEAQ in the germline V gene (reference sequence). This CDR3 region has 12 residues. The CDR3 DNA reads TGTGCCATCGCGGGGGTTGGTGAAAAACTGTTTTTT. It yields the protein CAIAGVGEKLFF.

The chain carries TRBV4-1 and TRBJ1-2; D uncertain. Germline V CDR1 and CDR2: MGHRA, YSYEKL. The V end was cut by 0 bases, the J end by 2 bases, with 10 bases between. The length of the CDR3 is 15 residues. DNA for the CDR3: TGCGCCAGCAGCCAAGAAGGGAGGCCCAACTATGGCTACACCTTC. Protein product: CASSQEGRPNYGYTF.

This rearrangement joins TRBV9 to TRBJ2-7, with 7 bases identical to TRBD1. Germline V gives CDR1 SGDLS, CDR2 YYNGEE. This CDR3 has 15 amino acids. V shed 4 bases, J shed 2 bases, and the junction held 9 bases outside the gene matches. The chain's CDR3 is CASSRERDRPYEQYF. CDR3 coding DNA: TGTGCCAGCAGCAGGGAGAGGGACAGACCCTACGAGCAGTACTTC.

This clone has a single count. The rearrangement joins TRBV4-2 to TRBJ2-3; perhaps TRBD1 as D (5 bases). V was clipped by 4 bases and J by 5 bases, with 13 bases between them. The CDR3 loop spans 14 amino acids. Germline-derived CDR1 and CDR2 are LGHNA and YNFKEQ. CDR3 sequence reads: CASSPQVGEDTQYF. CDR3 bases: TGTGCCAGCAGCCCCCAAGTAGGGGAAGATACGCAGTATTTT.

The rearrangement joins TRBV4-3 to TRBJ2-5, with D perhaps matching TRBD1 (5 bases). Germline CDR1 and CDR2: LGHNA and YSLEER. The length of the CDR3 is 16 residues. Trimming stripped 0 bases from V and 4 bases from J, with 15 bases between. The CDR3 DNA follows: TGCGCCAGCAGCCAAGAAGGGGTGGGGTCCCGAGAGACCCAGTACTTC. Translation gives CASSQEGVGSRETQYF.

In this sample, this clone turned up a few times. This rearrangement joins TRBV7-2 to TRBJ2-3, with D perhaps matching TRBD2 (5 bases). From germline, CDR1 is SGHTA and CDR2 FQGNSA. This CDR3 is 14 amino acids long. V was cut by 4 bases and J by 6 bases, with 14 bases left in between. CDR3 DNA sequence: TGTGCCAGCAGCTCGAGAGGGTTTAGCGATACGCAGTATTTT. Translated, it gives CASSSRGFSDTQYF.

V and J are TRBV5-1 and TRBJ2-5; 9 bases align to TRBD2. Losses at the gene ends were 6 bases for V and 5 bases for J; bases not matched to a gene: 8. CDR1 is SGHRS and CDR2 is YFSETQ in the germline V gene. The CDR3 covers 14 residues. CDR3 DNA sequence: TGCGCCAGCACTGCGGGGGGGCCTAGGGAGACCCAGTACTTC. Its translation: CASTAGGPRETQYF.

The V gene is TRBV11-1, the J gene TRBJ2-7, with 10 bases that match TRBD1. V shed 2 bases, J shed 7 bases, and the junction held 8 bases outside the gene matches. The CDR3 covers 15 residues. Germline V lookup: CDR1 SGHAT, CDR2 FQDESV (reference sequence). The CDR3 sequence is CASSLLDRGSGEQYF. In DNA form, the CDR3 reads TGTGCCAGCAGCTTACTGGACAGGGGGTCTGGGGAGCAGTACTTC.

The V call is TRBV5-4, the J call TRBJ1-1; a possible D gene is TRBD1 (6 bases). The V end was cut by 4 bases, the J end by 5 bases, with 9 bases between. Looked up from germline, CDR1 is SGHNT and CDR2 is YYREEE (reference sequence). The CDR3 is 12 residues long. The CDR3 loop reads CASSPGVTEAFF. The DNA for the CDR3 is TGTGCCAGCAGCCCAGGGGTGACTGAAGCTTTCTTT. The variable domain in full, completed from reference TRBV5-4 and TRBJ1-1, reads ETGVTQSPTHLIKTRGQQVTLRCSSQSGHNTVSWYQQALGQGPQFIFQYYREEENGRGNFPPRFSGLQFPNYSSELNVNALELDDSALYLCASSPGVTEAFFGQGTRLTVV.

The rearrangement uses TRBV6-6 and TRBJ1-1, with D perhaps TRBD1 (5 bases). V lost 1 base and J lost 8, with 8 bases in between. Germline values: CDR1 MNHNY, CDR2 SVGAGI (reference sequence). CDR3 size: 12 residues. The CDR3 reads CASSYWGGEAFF. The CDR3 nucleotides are TGTGCCAGCAGTTACTGGGGGGGAGAAGCTTTCTTT.

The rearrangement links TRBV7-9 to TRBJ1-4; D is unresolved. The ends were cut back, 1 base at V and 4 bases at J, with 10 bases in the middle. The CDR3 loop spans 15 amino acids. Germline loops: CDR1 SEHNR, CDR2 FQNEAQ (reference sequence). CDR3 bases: TGTGCCAGCAGCTTAGACGGGAGCTATAATGAAAAACTGTTTTTT. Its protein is CASSLDGSYNEKLFF.

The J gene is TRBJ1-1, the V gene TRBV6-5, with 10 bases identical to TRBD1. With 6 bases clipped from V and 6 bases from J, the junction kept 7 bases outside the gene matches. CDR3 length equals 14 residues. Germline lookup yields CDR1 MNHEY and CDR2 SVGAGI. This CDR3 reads CASSQSGTGAEAFF. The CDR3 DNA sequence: TGTGCCAGCAGCCAATCCGGGACAGGGGCTGAAGCTTTCTTT.

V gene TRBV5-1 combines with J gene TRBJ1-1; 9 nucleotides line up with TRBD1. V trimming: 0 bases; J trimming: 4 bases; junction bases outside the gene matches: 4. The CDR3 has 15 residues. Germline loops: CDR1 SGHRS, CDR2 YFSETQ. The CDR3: CASSLAGQGSTEAFF. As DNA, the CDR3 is TGCGCCAGCAGCTTGGCCGGACAGGGGAGCACTGAAGCTTTCTTT. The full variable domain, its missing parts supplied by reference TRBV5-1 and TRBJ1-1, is KAGVTQTPRYLIKTRGQQVTLSCSPISGHRSVSWYQQTPGQGLQFLFEYFSETQRNKGNFPGRFSGRQFSNSRSEMNVSTLELGDSALYLCASSLAGQGSTEAFFGQGTRLTVV.

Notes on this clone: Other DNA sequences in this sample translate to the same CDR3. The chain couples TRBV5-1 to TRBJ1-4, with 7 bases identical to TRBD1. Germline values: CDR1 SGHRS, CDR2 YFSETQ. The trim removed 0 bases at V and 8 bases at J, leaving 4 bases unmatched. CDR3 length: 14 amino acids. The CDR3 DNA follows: TGCGCCAGCAGCTTGGAGGGGGCCGGGGAAAAACTGTTTTTT. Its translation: CASSLEGAGEKLFF.

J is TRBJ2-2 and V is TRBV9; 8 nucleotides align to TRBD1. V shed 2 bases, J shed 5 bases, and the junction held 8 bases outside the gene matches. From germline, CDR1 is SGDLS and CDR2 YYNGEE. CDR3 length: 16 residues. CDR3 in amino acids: CASSVTGTGRTGELFF. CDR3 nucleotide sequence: TGTGCCAGCAGCGTGACCGGGACAGGAAGAACCGGGGAGCTGTTTTTT.

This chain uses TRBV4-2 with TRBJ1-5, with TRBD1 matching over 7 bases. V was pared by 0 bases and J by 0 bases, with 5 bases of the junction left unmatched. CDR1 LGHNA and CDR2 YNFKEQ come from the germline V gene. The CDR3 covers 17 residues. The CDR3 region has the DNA TGTGCCAGCAGCCAAGAGCAACAGGGGAATAGCAATCAGCCCCAGCATTTT. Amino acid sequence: CASSQEQQGNSNQPQHF.

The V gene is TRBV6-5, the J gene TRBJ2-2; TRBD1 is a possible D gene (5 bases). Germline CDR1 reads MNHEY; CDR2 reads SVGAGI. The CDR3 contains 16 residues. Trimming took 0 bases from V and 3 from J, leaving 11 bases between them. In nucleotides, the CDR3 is TGTGCCAGCAGTTACTCGGCAGGGCGGTACACCGGGGAGCTGTTTTTT. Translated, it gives CASSYSAGRYTGELFF.

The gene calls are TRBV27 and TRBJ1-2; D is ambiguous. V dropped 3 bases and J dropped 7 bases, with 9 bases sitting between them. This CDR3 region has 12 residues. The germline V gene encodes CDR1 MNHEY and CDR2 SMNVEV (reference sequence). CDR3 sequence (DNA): TGTGCCAGCAGTTTTATCGGGAGTGGCTACACCTTC. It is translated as CASSFIGSGYTF.

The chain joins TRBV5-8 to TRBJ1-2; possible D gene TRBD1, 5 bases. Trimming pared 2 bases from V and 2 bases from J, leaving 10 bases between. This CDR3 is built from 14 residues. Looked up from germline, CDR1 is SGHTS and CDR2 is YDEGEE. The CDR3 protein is CASSLRRQNYGYTF. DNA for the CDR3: TGTGCCAGCAGCTTAAGGAGACAGAACTATGGCTACACCTTC.

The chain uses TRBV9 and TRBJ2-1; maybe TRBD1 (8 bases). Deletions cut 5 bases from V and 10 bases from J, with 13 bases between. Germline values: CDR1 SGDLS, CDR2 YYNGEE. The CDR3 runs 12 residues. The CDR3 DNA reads TGTGCCAGCAGGTCACAGGGGGGGGAGCAGTTCTTC. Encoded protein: CASRSQGGEQFF.

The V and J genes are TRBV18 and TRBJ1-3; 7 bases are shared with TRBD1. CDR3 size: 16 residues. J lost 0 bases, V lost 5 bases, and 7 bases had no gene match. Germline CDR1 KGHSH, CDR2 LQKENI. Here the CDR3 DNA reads TGTGCCAGCTCAAAAACGACAGGGAACTCTGGAAACACCATATATTTT. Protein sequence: CASSKTTGNSGNTIYF.